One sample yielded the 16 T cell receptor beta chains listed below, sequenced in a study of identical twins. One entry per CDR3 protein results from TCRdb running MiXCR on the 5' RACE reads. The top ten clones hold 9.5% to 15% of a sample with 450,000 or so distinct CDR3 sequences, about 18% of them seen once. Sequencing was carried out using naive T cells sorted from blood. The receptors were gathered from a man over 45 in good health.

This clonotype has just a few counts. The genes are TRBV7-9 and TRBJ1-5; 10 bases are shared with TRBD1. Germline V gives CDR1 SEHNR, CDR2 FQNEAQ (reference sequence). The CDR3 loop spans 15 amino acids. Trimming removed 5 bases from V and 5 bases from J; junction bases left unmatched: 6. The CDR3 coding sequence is TGTGCCAGCAGCAAGTGGACAGGGGGAGATCAGCCCCAGCATTTT. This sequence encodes CASSKWTGGDQPQHF.

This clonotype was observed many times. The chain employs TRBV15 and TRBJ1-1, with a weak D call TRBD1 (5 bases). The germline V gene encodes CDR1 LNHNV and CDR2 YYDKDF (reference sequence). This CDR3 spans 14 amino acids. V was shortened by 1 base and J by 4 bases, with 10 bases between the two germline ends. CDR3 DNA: TGTGCCACCAGCAGAGCCGGGGGGGGCACTGAAGCTTTCTTT. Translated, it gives CATSRAGGGTEAFF. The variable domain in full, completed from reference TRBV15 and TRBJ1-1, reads DAMVIQNPRYQVTQFGKPVTLSCSQTLNHNVMYWYQQKSSQAPKLLFHYYDKDFNNEADTPDNFQSRRPNTSFCFLDIRSPGLGDTAMYLCATSRAGGGTEAFFGQGTRLTVV.

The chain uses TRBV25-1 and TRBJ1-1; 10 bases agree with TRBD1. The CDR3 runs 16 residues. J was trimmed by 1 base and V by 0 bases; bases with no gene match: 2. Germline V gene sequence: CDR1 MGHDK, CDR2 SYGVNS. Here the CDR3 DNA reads TGTGCCAGCAGTGAATATGACAGGGGGCCGAACACTGAAGCTTTCTTT. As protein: CASSEYDRGPNTEAFF.

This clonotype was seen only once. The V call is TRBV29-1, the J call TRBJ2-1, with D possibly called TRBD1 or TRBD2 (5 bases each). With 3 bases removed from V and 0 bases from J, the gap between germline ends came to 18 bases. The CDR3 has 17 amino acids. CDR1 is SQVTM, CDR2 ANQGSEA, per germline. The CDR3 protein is CSVDQRGRRSSYNEQFF. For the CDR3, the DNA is TGCAGCGTTGACCAAAGGGGACGGAGGAGCTCCTACAATGAGCAGTTCTTC.

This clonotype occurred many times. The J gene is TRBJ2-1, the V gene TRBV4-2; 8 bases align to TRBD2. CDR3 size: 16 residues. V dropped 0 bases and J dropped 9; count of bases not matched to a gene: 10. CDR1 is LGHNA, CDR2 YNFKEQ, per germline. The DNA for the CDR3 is TGTGCCAGCAGCCAAGATCGAAGGACTAGCATCCTTGAGCAGTTCTTC. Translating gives CASSQDRRTSILEQFF.

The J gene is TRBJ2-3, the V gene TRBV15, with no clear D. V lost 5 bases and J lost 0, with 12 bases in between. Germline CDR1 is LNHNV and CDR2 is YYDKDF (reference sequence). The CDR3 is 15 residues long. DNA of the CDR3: TGTGCCACCAGCCCTCCCGGACCTAGCACAGATACGCAGTATTTT. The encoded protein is CATSPPGPSTDTQYF.

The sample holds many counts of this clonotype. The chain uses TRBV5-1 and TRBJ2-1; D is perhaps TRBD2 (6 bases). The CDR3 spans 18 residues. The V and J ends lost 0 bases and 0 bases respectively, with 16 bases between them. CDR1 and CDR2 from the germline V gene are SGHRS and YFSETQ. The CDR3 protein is CASSLVGGRMSSYNEQFF. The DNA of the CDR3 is TGCGCCAGCAGCTTGGTCGGTGGGAGGATGAGCTCCTACAATGAGCAGTTCTTC.

CDR3 DNA sequence: TGCAGCGTTTCCTCCGCAGATACGCAGTATTTT. This gives the protein CSVSSADTQYF. The V and J genes are TRBV29-1 and TRBJ2-3; D is ambiguous. This CDR3 has 11 residues. Germline V gene sequence: CDR1 SQVTM, CDR2 ANQGSEA. The V end was cut by 5 bases, the J end by 4 bases, with 7 bases between.

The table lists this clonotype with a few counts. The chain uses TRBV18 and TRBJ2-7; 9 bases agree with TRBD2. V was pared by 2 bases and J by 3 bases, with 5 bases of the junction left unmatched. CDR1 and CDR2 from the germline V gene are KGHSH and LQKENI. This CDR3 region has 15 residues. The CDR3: CASSPLAGANYEQYF. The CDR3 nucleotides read TGTGCCAGCTCACCATTAGCGGGGGCAAACTACGAGCAGTACTTC.

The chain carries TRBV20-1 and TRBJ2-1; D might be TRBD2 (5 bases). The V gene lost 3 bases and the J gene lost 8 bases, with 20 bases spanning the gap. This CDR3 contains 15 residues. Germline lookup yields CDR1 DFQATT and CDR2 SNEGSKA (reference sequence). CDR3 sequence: CSASKGQGGNHEQFF. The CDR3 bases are TGCAGTGCTAGTAAAGGGCAAGGAGGTAACCATGAGCAGTTCTTC.

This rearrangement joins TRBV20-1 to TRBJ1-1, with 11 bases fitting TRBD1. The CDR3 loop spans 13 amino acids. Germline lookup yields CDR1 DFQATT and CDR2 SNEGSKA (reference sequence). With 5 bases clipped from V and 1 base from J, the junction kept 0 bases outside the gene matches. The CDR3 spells CSAGQGANTEAFF. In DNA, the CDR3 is TGCAGTGCTGGACAGGGGGCGAACACTGAAGCTTTCTTT.

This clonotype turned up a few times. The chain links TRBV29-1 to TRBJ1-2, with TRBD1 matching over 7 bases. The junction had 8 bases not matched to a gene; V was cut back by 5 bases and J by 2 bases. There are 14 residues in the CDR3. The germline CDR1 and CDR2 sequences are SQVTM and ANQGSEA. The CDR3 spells CSVSRQGGNYGYTF. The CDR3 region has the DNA TGCAGCGTTTCTAGACAGGGCGGAAACTATGGCTACACCTTC.

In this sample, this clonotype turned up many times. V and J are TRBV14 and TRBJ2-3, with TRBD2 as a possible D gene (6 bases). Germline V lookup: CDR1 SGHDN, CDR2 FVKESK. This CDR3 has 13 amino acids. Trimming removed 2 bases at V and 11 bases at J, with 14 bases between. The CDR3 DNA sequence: TGTGCCAGCAGCCAACAACCCGGGACTGGGCAGTATTTT. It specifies CASSQQPGTGQYF.

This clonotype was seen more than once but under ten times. The CDR3 coding sequence is TGCAGTGCCCGACCGTGGGGTCGGAGGACCCAAGAGACCCAGTACTTC. Protein: CSARPWGRRTQETQYF. This chain uses TRBV20-1 with TRBJ2-5; perhaps TRBD2 as D (5 bases). Germline CDR1 reads DFQATT; CDR2 reads SNEGSKA (reference sequence). This CDR3 comprises 16 residues. Trimming left V 6 bases short and J 1 base short, with 21 bases between.

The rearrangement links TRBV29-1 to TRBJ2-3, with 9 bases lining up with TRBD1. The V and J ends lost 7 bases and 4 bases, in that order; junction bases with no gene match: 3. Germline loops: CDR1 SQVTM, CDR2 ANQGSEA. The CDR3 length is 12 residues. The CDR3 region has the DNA TGCAGCGGGACAGGGGAGGCAGATACGCAGTATTTT. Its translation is CSGTGEADTQYF.

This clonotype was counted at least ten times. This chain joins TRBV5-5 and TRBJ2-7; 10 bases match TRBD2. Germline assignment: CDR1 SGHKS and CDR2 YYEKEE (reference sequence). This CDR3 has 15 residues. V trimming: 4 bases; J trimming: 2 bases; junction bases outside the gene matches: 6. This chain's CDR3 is CASSHSSGGTYEQYF. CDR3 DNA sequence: TGTGCCAGCAGCCACTCTAGCGGGGGAACCTACGAGCAGTACTTC.